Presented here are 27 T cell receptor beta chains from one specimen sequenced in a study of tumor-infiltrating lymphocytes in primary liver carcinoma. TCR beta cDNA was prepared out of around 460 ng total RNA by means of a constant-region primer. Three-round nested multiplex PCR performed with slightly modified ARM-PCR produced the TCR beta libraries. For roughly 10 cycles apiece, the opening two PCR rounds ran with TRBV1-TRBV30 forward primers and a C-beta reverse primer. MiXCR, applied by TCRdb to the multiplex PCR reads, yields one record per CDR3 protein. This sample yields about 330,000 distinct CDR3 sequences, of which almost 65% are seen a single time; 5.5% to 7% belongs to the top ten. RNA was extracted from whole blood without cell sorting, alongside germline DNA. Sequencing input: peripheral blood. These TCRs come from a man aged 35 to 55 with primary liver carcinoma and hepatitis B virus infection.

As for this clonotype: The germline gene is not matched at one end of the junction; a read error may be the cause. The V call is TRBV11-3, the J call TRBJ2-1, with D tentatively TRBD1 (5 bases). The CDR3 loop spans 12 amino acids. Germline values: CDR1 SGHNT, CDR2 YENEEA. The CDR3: CANSLTDNEQFF. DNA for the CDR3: TGTGCCAACAGCTTGACAGACAATGAGCAGTTTTTC.

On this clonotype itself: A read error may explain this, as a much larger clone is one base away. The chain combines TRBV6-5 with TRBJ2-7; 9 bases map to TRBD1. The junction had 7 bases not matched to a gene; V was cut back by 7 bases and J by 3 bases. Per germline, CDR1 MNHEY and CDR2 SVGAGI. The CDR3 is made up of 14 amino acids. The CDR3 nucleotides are TGTGCCAGCAATCTACAGGGGGCGGACTACGAGCAGTACTTC. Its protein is CASNLQGADYEQYF.

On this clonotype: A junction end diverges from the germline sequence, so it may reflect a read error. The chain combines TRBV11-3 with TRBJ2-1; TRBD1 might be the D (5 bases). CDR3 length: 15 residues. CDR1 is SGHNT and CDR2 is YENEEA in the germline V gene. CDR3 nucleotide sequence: TGTGCCGGCAGCCGTGGACAAGCATGGTCAAATGAGCAGTTCTTC. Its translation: CAGSRGQAWSNEQFF.

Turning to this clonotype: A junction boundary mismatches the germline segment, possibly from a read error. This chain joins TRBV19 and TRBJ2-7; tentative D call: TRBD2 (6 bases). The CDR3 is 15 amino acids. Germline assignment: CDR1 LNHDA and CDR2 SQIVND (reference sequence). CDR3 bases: TGTGCCAGTAGTATGGGCGGGGACCTCTCCTACGAGCGGTACTTC. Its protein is CASSMGGDLSYERYF. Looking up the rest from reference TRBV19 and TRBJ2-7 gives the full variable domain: DGGITQSPKYLFRKEGQNVTLSCEQNLNHDAMYWYRQDPGQGLRLIYYSQIVNDFQKGDIAEGYSVSREKKESFPLTVTSAQKNPTAFYLCASSMGGDLSYERYFGPGTRLTVT.

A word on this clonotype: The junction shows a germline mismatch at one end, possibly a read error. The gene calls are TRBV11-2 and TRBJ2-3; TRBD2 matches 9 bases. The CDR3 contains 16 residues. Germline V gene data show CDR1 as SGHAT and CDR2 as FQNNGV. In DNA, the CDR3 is TGTGCCAGCAGCTTTCGGACTAGCGTAAACACAGATACGCACTATTTT. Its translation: CASSFRTSVNTDTHYF.

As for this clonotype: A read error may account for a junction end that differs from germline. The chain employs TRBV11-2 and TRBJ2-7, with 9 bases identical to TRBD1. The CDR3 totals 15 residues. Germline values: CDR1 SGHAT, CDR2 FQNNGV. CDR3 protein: CASIQGTGRTYEQYF. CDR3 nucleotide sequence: TGCGCCAGTATCCAAGGGACAGGGAGAACCTACGAGCAGTACTTC.

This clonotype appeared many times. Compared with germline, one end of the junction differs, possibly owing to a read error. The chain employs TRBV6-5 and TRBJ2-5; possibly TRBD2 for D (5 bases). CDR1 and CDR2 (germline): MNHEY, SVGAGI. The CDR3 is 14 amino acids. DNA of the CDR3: TGTGCCAGCAGATACTTCCGGGGTGCGGAGACCCAGTACTTC. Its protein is CASRYFRGAETQYF.

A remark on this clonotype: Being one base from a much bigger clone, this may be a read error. The CDR3 DNA reads as TGTGCCAGCAGACTTCGGACAGGGGTCGGAGAGACCCAGTACTTC. As protein: CASRLRTGVGETQYF. This chain links TRBV6-2 or TRBV6-3 with TRBJ2-5, with TRBD1 matching over 9 bases. The CDR3 spans 15 residues. With 6 bases clipped from V and 4 bases from J, the junction kept 9 bases outside the gene matches. Germline CDR1 is MNHEY and CDR2 is SVGEGT.

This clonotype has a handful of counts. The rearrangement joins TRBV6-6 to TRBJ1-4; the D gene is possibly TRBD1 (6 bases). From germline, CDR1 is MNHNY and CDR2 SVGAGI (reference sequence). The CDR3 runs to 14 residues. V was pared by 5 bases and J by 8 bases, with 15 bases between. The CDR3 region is CASSQGTLGEKLFF. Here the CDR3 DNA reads TGTGCCAGCAGTCAGGGGACCTTAGGGGAAAAACTGTTTTTT.

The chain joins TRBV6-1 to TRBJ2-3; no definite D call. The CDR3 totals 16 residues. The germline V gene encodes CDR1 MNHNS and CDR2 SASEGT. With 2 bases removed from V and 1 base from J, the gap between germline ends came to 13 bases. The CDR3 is CASSESLAIGTDTQYF. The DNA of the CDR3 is TGTGCCAGCAGTGAATCCTTGGCTATAGGCACAGATACGCAGTATTTT.

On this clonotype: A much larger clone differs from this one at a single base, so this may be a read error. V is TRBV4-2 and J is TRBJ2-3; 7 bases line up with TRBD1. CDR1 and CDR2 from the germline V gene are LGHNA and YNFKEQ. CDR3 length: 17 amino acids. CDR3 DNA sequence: TGTGCCAGCAGCCAAGTCCCGACGGGCCCTGGGACAGATACGCGGTATTTT. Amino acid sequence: CASSQVPTGPGTDTRYF.

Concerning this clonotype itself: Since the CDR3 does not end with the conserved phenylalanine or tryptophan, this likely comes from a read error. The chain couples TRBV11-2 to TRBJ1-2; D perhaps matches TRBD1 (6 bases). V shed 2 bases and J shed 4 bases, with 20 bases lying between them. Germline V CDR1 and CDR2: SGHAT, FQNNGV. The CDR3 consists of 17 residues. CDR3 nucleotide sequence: TGTGCCAGCAGCTTACCTGGGACAAGGGGCGCAGTCTATGGCTACACCTTA. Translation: CASSLPGTRGAVYGYTL.

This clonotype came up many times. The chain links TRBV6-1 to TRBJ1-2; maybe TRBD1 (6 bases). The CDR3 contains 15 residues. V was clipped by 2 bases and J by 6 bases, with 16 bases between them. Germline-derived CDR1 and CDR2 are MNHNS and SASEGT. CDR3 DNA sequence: TGTGCCAGCAGTGAATCTGGCAGGGGCGACCATGGCTACACCTTC. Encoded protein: CASSESGRGDHGYTF.

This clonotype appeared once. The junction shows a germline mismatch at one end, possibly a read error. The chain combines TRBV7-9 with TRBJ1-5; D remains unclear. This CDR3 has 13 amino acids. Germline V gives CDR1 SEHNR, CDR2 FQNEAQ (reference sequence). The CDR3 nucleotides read TGCGCCAGCAGCGGCAGTATCACTCAGCCCCTGCATTTT. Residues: CASSGSITQPLHF.

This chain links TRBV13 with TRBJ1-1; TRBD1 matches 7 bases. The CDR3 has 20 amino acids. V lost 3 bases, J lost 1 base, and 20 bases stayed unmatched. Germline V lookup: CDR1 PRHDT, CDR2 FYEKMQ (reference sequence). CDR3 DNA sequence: TGTGCCAGCAGCTTTTTAGTTTATACAGGGGAAATGGGAAAGAACACTGAAGCTTTCTTT. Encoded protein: CASSFLVYTGEMGKNTEAFF.

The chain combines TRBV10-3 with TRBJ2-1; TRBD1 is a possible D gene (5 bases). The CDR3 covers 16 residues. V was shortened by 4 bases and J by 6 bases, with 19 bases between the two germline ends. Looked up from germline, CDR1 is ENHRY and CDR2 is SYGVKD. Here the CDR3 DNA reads TGTGCCATCAGTGGGTCGATATGGGGCGCGGCCAATGAGCAGTTCTTC. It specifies CAISGSIWGAANEQFF.

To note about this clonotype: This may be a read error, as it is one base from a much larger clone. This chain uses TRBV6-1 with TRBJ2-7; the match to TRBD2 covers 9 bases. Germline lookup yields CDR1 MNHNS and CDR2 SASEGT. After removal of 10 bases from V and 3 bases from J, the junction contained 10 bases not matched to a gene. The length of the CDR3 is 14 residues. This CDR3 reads CANRVAGEHYEQYF. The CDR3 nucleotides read TGTGCCAATCGAGTAGCGGGAGAGCACTACGAGCAGTACTTC.

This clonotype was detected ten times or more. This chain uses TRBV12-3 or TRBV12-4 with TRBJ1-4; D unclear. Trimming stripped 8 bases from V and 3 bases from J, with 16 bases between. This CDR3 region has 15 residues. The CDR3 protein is CASLIGGGSNEKLFF. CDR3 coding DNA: TGTGCCAGCCTAATTGGCGGCGGGTCTAATGAAAAACTGTTTTTT.

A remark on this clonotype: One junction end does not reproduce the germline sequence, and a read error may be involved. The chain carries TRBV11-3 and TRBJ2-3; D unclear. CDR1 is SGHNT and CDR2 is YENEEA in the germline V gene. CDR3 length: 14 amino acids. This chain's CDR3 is CDSSLESRTDTQYF. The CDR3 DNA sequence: TGTGACAGCAGCTTAGAGTCAAGAACAGATACGCAGTATTTT.

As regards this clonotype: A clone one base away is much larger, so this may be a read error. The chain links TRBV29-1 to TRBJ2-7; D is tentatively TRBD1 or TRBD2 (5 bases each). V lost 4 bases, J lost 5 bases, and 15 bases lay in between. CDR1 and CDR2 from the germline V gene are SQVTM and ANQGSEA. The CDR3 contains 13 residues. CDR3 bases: TGCAGCGTTGCAGGGAGACTCAGTGACGAGCAGTACTTC. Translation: CSVAGRLSDEQYF.

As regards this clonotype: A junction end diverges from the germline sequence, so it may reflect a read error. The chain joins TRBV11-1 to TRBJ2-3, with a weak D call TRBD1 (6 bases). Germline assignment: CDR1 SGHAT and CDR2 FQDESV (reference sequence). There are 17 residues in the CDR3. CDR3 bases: TGTGCCAGCAGCTTAACTTCATTTGGACAGAACACAGGTACGCAGTATTTT. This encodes CASSLTSFGQNTGTQYF.

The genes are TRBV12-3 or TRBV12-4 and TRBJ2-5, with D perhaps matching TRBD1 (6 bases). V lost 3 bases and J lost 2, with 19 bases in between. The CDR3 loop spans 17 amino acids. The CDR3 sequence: CASSLGNPWTEQETQYF. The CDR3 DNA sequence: TGTGCCAGCAGTTTGGGCAACCCATGGACAGAGCAAGAGACCCAGTACTTC.

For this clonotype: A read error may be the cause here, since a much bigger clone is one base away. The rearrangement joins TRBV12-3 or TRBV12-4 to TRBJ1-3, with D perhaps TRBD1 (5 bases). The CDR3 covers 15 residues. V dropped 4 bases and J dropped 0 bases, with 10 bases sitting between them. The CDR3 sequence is CASSSWGFSGNTIYF. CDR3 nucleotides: TGTGCCAGCAGTTCCTGGGGCTTCTCTGGAAACACCATATATTTT.

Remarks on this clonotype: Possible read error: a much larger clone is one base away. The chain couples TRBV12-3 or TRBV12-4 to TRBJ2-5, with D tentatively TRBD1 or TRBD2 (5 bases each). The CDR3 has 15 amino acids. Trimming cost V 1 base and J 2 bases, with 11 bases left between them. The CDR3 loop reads CASSLGEGIQETQYF. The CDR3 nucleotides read TGTGCCAGCAGTTTAGGAGAGGGGATTCAAGAGACCCAGTACTTC.

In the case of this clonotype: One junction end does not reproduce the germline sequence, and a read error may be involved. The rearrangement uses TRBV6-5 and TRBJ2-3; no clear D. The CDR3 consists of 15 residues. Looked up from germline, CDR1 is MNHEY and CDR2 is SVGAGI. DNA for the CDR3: TGTGCTAGCAGTTGGGCGGACCGTAGCACAGATACGCAGTATTTT. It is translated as CASSWADRSTDTQYF.

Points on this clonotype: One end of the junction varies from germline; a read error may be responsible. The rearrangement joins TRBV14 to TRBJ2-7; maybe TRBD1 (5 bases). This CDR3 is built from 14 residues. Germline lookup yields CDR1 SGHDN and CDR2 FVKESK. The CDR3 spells CTSSPTLGPYEQYF. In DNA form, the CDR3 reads TGTACCAGCAGCCCTACTTTGGGGCCCTACGAGCAGTACTTC.

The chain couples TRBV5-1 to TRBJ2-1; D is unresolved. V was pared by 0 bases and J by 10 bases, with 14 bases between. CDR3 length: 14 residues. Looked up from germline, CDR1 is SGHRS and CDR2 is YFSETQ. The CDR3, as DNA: TGCGCCAGCAGCTTGGTCTACCTCTTTACCGAGCAGTTCTTC. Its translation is CASSLVYLFTEQFF. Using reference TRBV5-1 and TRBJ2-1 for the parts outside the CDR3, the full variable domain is KAGVTQTPRYLIKTRGQQVTLSCSPISGHRSVSWYQQTPGQGLQFLFEYFSETQRNKGNFPGRFSGRQFSNSRSEMNVSTLELGDSALYLCASSLVYLFTEQFFGPGTRLTVL.